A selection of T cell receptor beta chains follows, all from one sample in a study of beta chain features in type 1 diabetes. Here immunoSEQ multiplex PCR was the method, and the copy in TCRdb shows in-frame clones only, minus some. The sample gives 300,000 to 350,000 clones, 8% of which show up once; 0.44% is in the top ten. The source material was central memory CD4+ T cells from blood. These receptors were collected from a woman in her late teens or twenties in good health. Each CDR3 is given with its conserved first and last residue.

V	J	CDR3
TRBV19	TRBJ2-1	CASRRASGSLYNEQFF
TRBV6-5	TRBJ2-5	CASRPWTGQETQYF
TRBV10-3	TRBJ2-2	CAISEFSGELFF
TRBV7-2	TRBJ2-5	CASSLNLAGGTKTQYF
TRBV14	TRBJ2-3	CASSHYYGTSGDRTDTQYF
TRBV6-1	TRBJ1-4	CASSEGGTNEKLFF
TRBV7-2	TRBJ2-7	CASSLARIRTSAYEQYF
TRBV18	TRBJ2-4	CASSPAVAKNIQYF
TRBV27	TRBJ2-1	CASTLRGAGYNEQFF
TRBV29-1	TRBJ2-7	CSVETGTAKQYF
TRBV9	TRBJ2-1	CASSGQNDPSYNEQFF
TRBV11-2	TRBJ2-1	CASSPISSPRYNEQFF
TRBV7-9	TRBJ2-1	CASSSWREAGDEQFF
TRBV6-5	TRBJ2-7	CASSFAPPGQSYEQYF
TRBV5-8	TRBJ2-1	CASSLVAIAYNEQFF
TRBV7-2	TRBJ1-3	CASSENSGHGNTIYF
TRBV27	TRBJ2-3	CASSHREADTQYF
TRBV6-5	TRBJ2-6	CASRRSSGANVLTF
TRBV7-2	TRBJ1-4	CASSGGGVEKLFF
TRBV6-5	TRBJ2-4	CASTLTSLAKNIQYF
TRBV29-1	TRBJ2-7	CSASGAGWYEQYF
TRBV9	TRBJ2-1	CASSEHKGQFNEQFF
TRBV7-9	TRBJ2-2	CASSWDAGELFF
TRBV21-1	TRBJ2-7	CASSSRTGEGEQYF
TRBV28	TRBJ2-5	CASSHGSGTLQETQYF
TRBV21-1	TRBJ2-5	CASSKEKVWRSGWETQYF
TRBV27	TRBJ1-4	CASSRRTNEKLFF
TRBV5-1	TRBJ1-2	CASSPNTPPLRYGYTF
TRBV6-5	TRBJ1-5	CASSPVGGYNQPQHF
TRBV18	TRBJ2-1	CASSPLKTSGRVFGYNEQFF
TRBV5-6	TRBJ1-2	CASSSQGYGYTF
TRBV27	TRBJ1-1	CASSPQGSTEAFF
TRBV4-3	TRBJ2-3	CASSQERPDTQYF
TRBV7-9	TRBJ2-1	CASSFPGSSYNEQFF
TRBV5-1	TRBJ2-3	CASSSRQTDTQYF
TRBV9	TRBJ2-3	CASSVSPTGSDTQYF
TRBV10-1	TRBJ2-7	CASSESLAGDSEQYF
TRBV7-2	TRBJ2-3	CASSLFGRDTDTQYF
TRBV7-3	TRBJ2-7	CASSLDRGHSYEQYF
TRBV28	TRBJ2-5	CASSSIQETQYF
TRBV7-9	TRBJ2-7	CASSLGVAGKAYEQYF
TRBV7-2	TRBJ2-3	CASSLGRNWLYF
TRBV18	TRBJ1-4	CASSSNKGHEKLFF
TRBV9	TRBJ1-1	CASSVTGKTEAFF
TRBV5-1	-	CASSQTSGSKGEQYF
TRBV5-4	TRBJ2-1	CASSYGTATYNEQFF